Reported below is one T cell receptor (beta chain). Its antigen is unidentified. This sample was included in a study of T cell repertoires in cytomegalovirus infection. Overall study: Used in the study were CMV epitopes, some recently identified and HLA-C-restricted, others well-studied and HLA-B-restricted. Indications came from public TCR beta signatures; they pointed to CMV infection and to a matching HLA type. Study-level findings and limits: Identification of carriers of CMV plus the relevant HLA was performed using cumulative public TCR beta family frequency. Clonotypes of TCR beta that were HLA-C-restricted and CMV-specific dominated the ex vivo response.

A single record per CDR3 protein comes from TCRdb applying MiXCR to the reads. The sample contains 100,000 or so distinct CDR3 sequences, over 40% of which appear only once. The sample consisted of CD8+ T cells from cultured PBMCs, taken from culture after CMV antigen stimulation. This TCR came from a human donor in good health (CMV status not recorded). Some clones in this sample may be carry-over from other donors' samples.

The CDR3 bases are TGTGCCAGCAGCCAAGCCGGGCGGGGGGCCACCTCAGACACCGGGGAGCTGTTTTTT. It translates to CASSQAGRGATSDTGELFF. The rearrangement uses TRBV7-2 and TRBJ2-2; 8 bases are shared with TRBD2. CDR3 length: 19 amino acids. J was trimmed by 3 bases and V by 5 bases; bases with no gene match: 17. The V gene's germline CDR1 is SGHTA and CDR2 FQGNSA.